Listed here is a single T cell receptor (beta chain). Which antigen it targets is not known. No per-base quality is available; no much larger clone lies one base away. The sample belongs to a study of PD-L1 blockade in urothelial cancer (dated by TCRdb to 2017 to 2019). About the study as a whole: All patients started therapy at some point between 2014 and 2016 and received atezolizumab 1,200 mg intravenously every 3 weeks. About 85% of the roughly 29 patients were males with bladder-origin urothelial cancer, and about 65% of the roughly 29 reported a prior smoking history. An ECOG performance status of 0 or 1 was recorded for the patients, and 0 to 3 prior chemotherapy regimens had been received by the patients. Blood samples were analyzed at two time points: 3 weeks after treatment start (second dose) and 6 weeks after treatment start. Blood samples gave a median of roughly 150,000 T cells and approximately 85,000 unique TCRs, with a median clonality of 0.080. An exploratory multi-omic analysis was conducted of the somatic, immune and clinical correlates of response to PD-L1 blockade with atezolizumab in urothelial cancer. Pretreatment tumor samples and matched peripheral blood, collected serially before and after atezolizumab treatment, underwent TCR sequencing. Durable clinical benefit was defined as progression-free survival longer than 6 months, and TCR features were also tested against progression-free and overall survival. In the same patients, whole exome sequencing and RNA sequencing of pretreatment tumors were performed in addition to TCR sequencing. Durable clinical benefit was achieved by nine patients but not by the remaining 20. Just over 28 patients had pretreatment blood TCR-seq, some 24 had at least one posttreatment blood collection, and some 24 had tumor TCR-seq. Broad study findings and their caveats: Because the sample size was small (n of about 29) and many exploratory analyses were performed, the results are intended to be hypothesis-generating. Improved progression-free and overall survival was associated with having pretreatment peripheral blood TCR clonality below the median. Among patients with durable benefit, tumor-associated TCR clones showed greater expansion in peripheral blood 3 weeks after treatment started (n ≈ 23, p = 0.022).

According to the study, the label for this sample's time point signals: peripheral blood 6 weeks after treatment start. The cohort comprised more than 25 patients with locally advanced or metastatic urothelial carcinoma treated at Memorial Sloan Kettering on a trial protocol. Peripheral blood mononuclear cells were collected pretreatment and during treatment, at between 1 and 8 total time points per patient. The Qiagen DNeasy Blood extraction kit was used to purify genomic DNA from total PBMCs and tumor samples. Collected pretreatment and during treatment, PBMCs were isolated and stored as previously described. To estimate absolute template abundance from read counts, synthetic TCR analog templates were spiked into each PCR. The immunoSEQ assay was used to amplify TCRbeta CDR3 regions from genomic DNA with bias-controlled V and J gene primers. Sequencing of rearranged TCRbeta segments was done at approximately 20X coverage. On the authors' methods: Clustering was used to correct sequencing errors, and CDR3s were annotated against IMGT to assign V, D and J genes. Out-of-frame and stop-codon sequences were excluded, and only productive TCRbeta rearrangements were used in downstream analyses. Clonality was computed as one minus Shannon entropy normalized by the log of the number of unique productive sequences. Fisher's exact test with Benjamini-Hochberg correction, at a threshold of adjusted p below 0.01, was used to find clones that differed between time points or between blood and tumor. TCRdb holds this immuneACCESS table with in-frame rearrangements only. Some clones are missing; in checked studies, unresolved V genes explain under half, and the rest has no known cause. Clonal size and the V and J genes are those of that table, whereas D and trimming came from the DNA. Counted in this sample were roughly 120,000 clones; roughly 91% of them appeared once. The ten largest clones add up to around 1.7% of the sample.

The CDR3 has 14 amino acids, counting the end cysteine and phenylalanine. The kept DNA is CDR3 alone, 42 bases in frame from the first base. V ends up 10 bases short and J 3 bases short, with an unmatched junction base count of 8. CDR1 and CDR2, per the germline V gene (reference sequence), are LNHDA and SQIVND. This clonotype was obtained from a man between 60 and 70 years old with urothelial cancer. The sample here was PBMCs, taken around atezolizumab (anti-PD-L1) treatment. Recombination connected TRBV19 to TRBJ1-2; TRBD1 lines up with 10 middle nucleotides. The DNA sequence is given as TGTGCCACCAAATATGGACAGGGGGACTATGGCTACACCTTC. It is translated as CATKYGQGDYGYTF.